These T cell receptor beta chains were read from a single sample in a study of cytomegalovirus exposure and HLA in healthy donors. The assay was immunoSEQ multiplex PCR, and TCRdb's table has in-frame clones only and misses some. The table includes 100,000 to 120,000 clones, nearly 15% detected once. Sequenced sample: PBMCs. The receptor source for this set is a female donor in good health and CMV-seronegative. Both conserved end residues are part of each CDR3.

v_gene | CDR3aa
TRBV2 | CASSAGLADQETQYF
TRBV30 | CAWGGGQAYEQYF
TRBV4-1 | CASSQDRGGYYGYTF
TRBV6-1 | CASSAYGQGVTYEQYF
TRBV28 | CASSRDRGLMNTEAFF
TRBV6-5 | CASSLYQGGVYGYTF
TRBV5-4 | CASSLRTSGSGEQYF
TRBV28 | CASSTPGQGANEQFF
TRBV4-3 | CASSQTGTGGSTQYF
TRBV28 | CASSSPASYQPQHF
TRBV5-4 | CASSPGGGRTYNEQFF
TRBV27 | CASSLLNLRWQRVLHEQYF
TRBV18 | CASSPSQGVRDQPQHF
TRBV5-4 | CASSLGQPNEKLFF
TRBV27 | CAKLTRQASSYEQYF
TRBV5-4 | CASSYTSGSLDEQFF
TRBV5-6 | CASSLHNGLNTEAFF
TRBV7-3 | CASSLLAGGYEQYF
TRBV29-1 | CSVVGEETQYF
TRBV5-6 | CASSLVAGGSGAQDTQYF
TRBV10-1 | CASSESTASGSPTLTDTQYF
TRBV2 | CASSEMFLGELFF
TRBV28 | CATQVVGELFF
TRBV2 | CASSEEGAVNTGELFF
TRBV27 | CASGGTLNEQFF
TRBV7-9 | CASSEGQWRTETQYF
TRBV9 | CASSVQGLAVLSSYNEQFF
TRBV7-9 | CASRPRTSGSWGGTDTQYF
TRBV6-5 | CASSYSAGDNYGYTF
TRBV5-4 | CASSLGGGGSKNIQYF
TRBV30 | CAWSVLAWETQYF
TRBV2 | CASSVDRTTEAFF
TRBV29-1 | CSVLVTGGNTEAFF
TRBV6-1 | CASSEYNRIFSYEQYF
TRBV28 | CASSPGYRNTEAFF
TRBV5-1 | CASSIGQRSYGYTF
TRBV7-9 | CASSSGLADYEQYF
TRBV9 | CASRVALKESEAFF
TRBV4-3 | CASSQDWTGVNTIYF
TRBV7-2 | CASSYRDGNTIYF
TRBV5-4 | CASSSLGLAGVETQYF
TRBV6-5 | CASSLGQGFYEQYF
TRBV7-2 | CASSLLTSGGAEQFF
TRBV30 | CAWTPTGVSYEQYF
TRBV4-2 | CASSQDLGGGDHEQYF
TRBV4-3 | CASSRGAGGPYNEQFF
TRBV4-1 | CASSPGISTGGLNTEAFF
TRBV4-3 | CASSQTGTYGYTF
TRBV30 | CACTAYRELDTIYF
TRBV18 | CASSPGTGGNQPQHF
TRBV28 | CASSFAGAGVNEQFF
TRBV27 | CASSFFGGTNTGELFF
TRBV5-1 | CASRMRTGNYEQYF
TRBV5-4 | CASSLRTERDTEAFF
TRBV28 | CASSLTGRKIQYF
TRBV6-6 | CASSYTGSQPQHF
TRBV7-9 | CASRPKQGTATNEKLFF
TRBV4-3 | CASSRTSGGAGELFF